This T cell receptor beta chain was captured in a study of blood T cell repertoires in COVID-19. As for the study in general: Acute-phase and convalescent COVID-19 samples originated in the United States, Italy and Spain. PBMCs, B-cell-depleted T cells, or T cells were the source of the cDNA or gDNA that made up the material.

TCRdb's copy holds only in-frame clones and misses some; the assay was immunoSEQ multiplex PCR. The repertoire consists of 120,000 to 150,000 clones, with roughly 82% occurring once and the leading ten covering 7.2%. V lost 1 base to trimming and J lost 3 bases; unmatched junction nucleotides: 1. This CDR3 has 14 amino acids. The germline V gene has CDR1 SGHRS and CDR2 YFSETQ. The rearrangement links TRBV5-1 to TRBJ2-1; the match to TRBD1 covers 7 bases. This sequence was found in a woman aged 45-65 years in a cohort sampled during active or convalescent COVID-19. The sequenced material came from peripheral blood. The CDR3: CASSLTGDYNEQFF. The CDR3 nucleotides are TGCGCCAGCAGCTTGACAGGGGACTACAATGAGCAGTTCTTC. Full variable domain (missing parts from reference TRBV5-1 and TRBJ2-1): KAGVTQTPRYLIKTRGQQVTLSCSPISGHRSVSWYQQTPGQGLQFLFEYFSETQRNKGNFPGRFSGRQFSNSRSEMNVSTLELGDSALYLCASSLTGDYNEQFFGPGTRLTVL.